The 5 T cell receptor beta chains listed next were all sequenced from one sample in a study of long-term antiretroviral therapy in people with HIV. Version v3.0 of the immunoSEQ assay was performed at survey level. The repertoire was sequenced with immunoSEQ multiplex PCR; TCRdb's copy has only in-frame clones and lacks some. Of 15,000 to 20,000 clones listed, 65% to 85% are singletons. The sequencing used unsorted PBMCs, collected 0.6 years after starting antiretroviral therapy. These receptors all come from a woman in her late teens or twenties with HIV.

This sequence joins TRBV28 and TRBJ2-6; no reliable D call. V shed 4 bases and J shed 2 bases, with 12 bases lying between them. Germline assignment: CDR1 MDHEN and CDR2 SYDVKM. The CDR3 runs 16 residues. The DNA of the CDR3 is TGTGCCAGCAGTTCACCAGGACGGGCTGGGGCCAACGTCCTGACTTTC. Protein product: CASSSPGRAGANVLTF.

The chain employs TRBV10-2 and TRBJ1-5; possibly TRBD1 for D (5 bases). Germline CDR1 reads WSHSY; CDR2 reads SAAADI. The CDR3 sequence is 13 residues long. The germline V and J ends were trimmed by 6 bases and 7 bases, with 13 bases remaining between them. The CDR3 protein is CASSWGIGQPQHF. CDR3 in DNA: TGCGCCAGCAGCTGGGGGATCGGCCAGCCCCAGCATTTT.

This chain uses TRBV5-5 with TRBJ2-7; a possible D gene is TRBD1 (6 bases). CDR1 and CDR2 (germline): SGHKS, YYEKEE (reference sequence). V was trimmed by 0 bases and J by 3 bases, leaving 13 bases between them. The CDR3 spans 15 residues. CDR3 in amino acids: CASSLVIRQDYEQYF. As DNA, the CDR3 is TGTGCCAGCAGCTTGGTTATTCGACAGGACTACGAGCAGTACTTC.

This clone has a handful of counts. CDR3 coding DNA: TGTGCCAGCAGTTACTCGACAGGTCAGCCCCAGCATTTT. It translates to CASSYSTGQPQHF. The V and J genes are TRBV6-5 and TRBJ1-5; TRBD1 is a possible D gene (6 bases). V lost 0 bases, J lost 6 bases, and 6 bases lay in between. Germline lookup yields CDR1 MNHEY and CDR2 SVGAGI. The CDR3 is 13 amino acids.

V is TRBV20-1 and J is TRBJ2-3, with D unresolved. V dropped 3 bases and J dropped 9 bases, with 10 bases sitting between them. CDR1 and CDR2 (germline): DFQATT, SNEGSKA (reference sequence). CDR3 length equals 11 residues. Here the CDR3 reads CSASSQLTQYF. The CDR3 nucleotides read TGCAGTGCTAGTAGCCAATTGACGCAGTATTTT.